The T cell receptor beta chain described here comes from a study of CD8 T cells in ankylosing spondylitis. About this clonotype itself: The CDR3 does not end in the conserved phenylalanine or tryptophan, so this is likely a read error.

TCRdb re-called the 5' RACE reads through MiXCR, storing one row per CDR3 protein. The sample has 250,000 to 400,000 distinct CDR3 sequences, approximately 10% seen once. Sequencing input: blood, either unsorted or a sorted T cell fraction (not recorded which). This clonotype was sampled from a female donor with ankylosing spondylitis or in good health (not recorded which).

CDR3 sequence: CSATKQELNTEAFL. In DNA, the CDR3 is TGCAGTGCTACAAAACAGGAATTGAACACTGAAGCTTTCTTA. The V and J genes are TRBV20-1 and TRBJ1-1; perhaps TRBD1 as D (5 bases). The CDR3 has 14 amino acids. The germline V gene encodes CDR1 DFQATT and CDR2 SNEGSKA (reference sequence). Trimming shortened V by 4 bases and J by 0 bases, and 12 bases separated the two germline ends.